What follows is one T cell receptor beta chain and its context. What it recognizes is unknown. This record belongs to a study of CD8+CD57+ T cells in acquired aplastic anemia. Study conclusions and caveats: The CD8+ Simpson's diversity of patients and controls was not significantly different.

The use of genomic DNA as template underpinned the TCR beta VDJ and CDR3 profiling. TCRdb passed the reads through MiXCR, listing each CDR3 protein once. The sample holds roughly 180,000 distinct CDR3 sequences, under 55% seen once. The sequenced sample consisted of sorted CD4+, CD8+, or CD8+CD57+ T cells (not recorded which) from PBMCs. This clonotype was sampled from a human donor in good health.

The CDR3 protein is CASSLVESSYEQYF. The CDR3 DNA is TGCGCCAGCAGCTTGGTCGAAAGCTCCTACGAGCAGTACTTC. The chain couples TRBV5-1 to TRBJ2-7; D is uncertain. V lost 0 bases to trimming and J lost 0 bases, with 7 bases between them. CDR1 and CDR2 (germline): SGHRS, YFSETQ. This CDR3 has 14 amino acids.